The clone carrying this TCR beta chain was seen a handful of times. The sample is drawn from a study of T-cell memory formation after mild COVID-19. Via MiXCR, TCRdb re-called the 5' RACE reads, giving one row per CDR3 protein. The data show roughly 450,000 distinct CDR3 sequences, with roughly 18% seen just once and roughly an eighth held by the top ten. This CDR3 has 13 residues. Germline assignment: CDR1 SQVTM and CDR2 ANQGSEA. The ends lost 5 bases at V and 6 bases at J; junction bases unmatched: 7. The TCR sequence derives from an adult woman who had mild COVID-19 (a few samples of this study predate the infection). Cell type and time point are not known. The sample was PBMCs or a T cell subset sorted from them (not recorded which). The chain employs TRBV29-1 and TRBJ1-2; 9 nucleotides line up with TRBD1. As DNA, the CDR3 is TGCAGCGTTTCTTCACAGGGGGCAGATGGCTACACCTTC. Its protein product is CSVSSQGADGYTF.